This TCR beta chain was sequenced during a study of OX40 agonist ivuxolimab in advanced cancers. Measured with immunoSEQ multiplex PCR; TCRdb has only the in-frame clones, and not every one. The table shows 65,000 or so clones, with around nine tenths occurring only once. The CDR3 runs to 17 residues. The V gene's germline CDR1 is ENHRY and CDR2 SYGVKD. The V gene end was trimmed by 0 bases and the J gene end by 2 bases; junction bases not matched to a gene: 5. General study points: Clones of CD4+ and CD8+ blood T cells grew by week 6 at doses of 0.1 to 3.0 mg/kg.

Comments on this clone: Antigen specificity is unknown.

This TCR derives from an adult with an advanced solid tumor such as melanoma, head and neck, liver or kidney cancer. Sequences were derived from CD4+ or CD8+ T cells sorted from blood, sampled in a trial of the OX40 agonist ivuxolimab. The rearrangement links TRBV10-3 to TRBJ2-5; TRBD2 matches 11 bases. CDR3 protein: CAISESPTSGTQETQYF. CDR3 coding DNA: TGTGCCATCAGTGAGTCCCCGACTAGCGGGACACAAGAGACCCAGTACTTC.